A single sample is the source of the 16 T cell receptor beta chains below, sequenced in a study of blood T cell repertoires in COVID-19. Produced via immunoSEQ multiplex PCR; TCRdb's table is partial and in-frame only. Among 200,000 to 300,000 clones listed, roughly 88% were seen once. The sequenced sample was PBMCs or T cells enriched from blood (not recorded which). The receptors here all came from a woman aged 40 to 49 with acute COVID-19.

This chain joins TRBV2 and TRBJ1-4, with 7 bases matching TRBD1. The CDR3 runs to 14 residues. J gave up 6 bases and V 8 bases, and 9 bases lay outside the gene matches. CDR1 SNHLY and CDR2 FYNNEI come from the germline V gene. This CDR3 is CASEETGLDEKLFF. For the CDR3, the DNA is TGTGCCAGCGAGGAGACAGGGCTAGATGAAAAACTGTTTTTT. Together with reference TRBV2 and TRBJ1-4, the CDR3 gives the full variable domain: EPEVTQTPSHQVTQMGQEVILRCVPISNHLYFYWYRQILGQKVEFLVSFYNNEISEKSEIFDDQFSVERPDGSNFTLKIRSTKLEDSAMYFCASEETGLDEKLFFGSGTQLSVL.

This clone appeared once. The chain joins TRBV9 to TRBJ2-1; D is possibly TRBD2 (5 bases). Trimming cost V 4 bases and J 4 bases, with 15 bases left between them. Germline V gives CDR1 SGDLS, CDR2 YYNGEE. The CDR3 is made up of 15 amino acids. The CDR3 loop is CASSPLDFEYNEQFF. In DNA, the CDR3 is TGTGCCAGCAGCCCCCTGGACTTTGAATACAATGAGCAGTTCTTC.

This clone has only a few counts. V is TRBV5-4 and J is TRBJ2-5; tentative D call: TRBD2 (6 bases). V lost 2 bases and J lost 1, with 12 bases in between. Germline lookup yields CDR1 SGHNT and CDR2 YYREEE (reference sequence). This CDR3 has 15 residues. In DNA, the CDR3 is TGTGCCAGCAGCTTAGTCGGAGGGGCCCAAGAGACCCAGTACTTC. Its translation: CASSLVGGAQETQYF.

This clone was found a few times. CDR3 region: CASRKTRDFYGYTF. DNA of the CDR3: TGTGCCAGCAGAAAAACCAGGGATTTCTATGGCTACACCTTC. The V call is TRBV21-1, the J call TRBJ1-2; TRBD1 is taken as the D call from the table, unchecked against the DNA. TRBV21-1 is an annotated pseudogene. The CDR3 is made up of 14 amino acids.

This clone appeared a single time. This chain connects TRBV9 to TRBJ1-2; possible D gene TRBD1, 5 bases. Between the trimmed V and J ends, which lost 8 bases and 4 bases, there was a span of 12 bases. Germline CDR1 SGDLS, CDR2 YYNGEE. This CDR3 region has 12 residues. The chain's CDR3 is CASRRQSYGYTF. Written as DNA, the CDR3 is TGTGCCAGTCGACGACAGAGCTATGGCTACACCTTC. The full variable domain, in which reference TRBV9 and TRBJ1-2 provide the parts outside the CDR3, is DSGVTQTPKHLITATGQRVTLRCSPRSGDLSVYWYQQSLDQGLQFLIQYYNGEERAKGNILERFSAQQFPDLHSELNLSSLELGDSALYFCASRRQSYGYTFGSGTRLTVV.

The chain links TRBV7-9 to TRBJ2-3, with 10 nucleotides matching TRBD2. The CDR3 length is 15 residues. V shed 5 bases and J 6 bases; nucleotides not matched to a gene: 8. Germline assignment: CDR1 SEHNR and CDR2 FQNEAQ (reference sequence). The CDR3 DNA reads as TGTGCCAGCAGCCCGGGACTAGCGCCCCGGGATACGCAGTATTTT. Translating gives CASSPGLAPRDTQYF.

This chain links TRBV29-1 with TRBJ1-2; possible D gene TRBD1, 6 bases. The CDR3 extends over 17 amino acids. V dropped 0 bases and J dropped 2 bases, with 19 bases sitting between them. The V gene's germline CDR1 is SQVTM and CDR2 ANQGSEA. The CDR3 sequence is CSVEDLAYDRRNYGYTF. The DNA for the CDR3 is TGCAGCGTTGAAGATCTTGCCTACGACAGGCGCAACTATGGCTACACCTTC.

To note about this clone: The sample has other DNA sequences that encode this CDR3 too. The CDR3 coding sequence is TGCGCCAGCAGCAGGGGGGGCGCAGAGACCCAGTACTTC. Residues: CASSRGGAETQYF. The rearrangement links TRBV5-1 to TRBJ2-5, with D tentatively TRBD2 (7 bases). There are 13 residues in the CDR3. Trimming pared 4 bases from V and 4 bases from J, leaving 11 bases between. Germline V CDR1 and CDR2: SGHRS, YFSETQ.

This chain uses TRBV9 with TRBJ2-1, with TRBD2 identical over 9 bases. Germline CDR1 is SGDLS and CDR2 is YYNGEE. Trimming removed 4 bases from V and 3 bases from J; junction bases left unmatched: 8. CDR3 length: 16 residues. The CDR3, as DNA: TGTGCCAGCAGCCTGGGGCGGGAGGGCCTCTACAATGAGCAGTTCTTC. This sequence encodes CASSLGREGLYNEQFF.

The chain employs TRBV29-1 and TRBJ2-2; 7 positions agree with TRBD1. From germline, CDR1 is SQVTM and CDR2 ANQGSEA. V shed 4 bases and J 5 bases; nucleotides not matched to a gene: 4. CDR3 length equals 13 residues. CDR3 nucleotides: TGCAGCGTTGCCCCAGGGGGAACCGGGGAGCTGTTTTTT. It specifies CSVAPGGTGELFF.

This sequence joins TRBV7-2 and TRBJ1-2; D remains unclear. Germline V gives CDR1 SGHTA, CDR2 FQGNSA. The V end was cut by 5 bases, the J end by 8 bases, with 18 bases between. The CDR3 runs to 14 residues. CDR3 DNA: TGTGCCAGCAGCCCCTCGGGGATTACGGGAGGCTACACCTTC. Its translation is CASSPSGITGGYTF.

V gene TRBV23-1 combines with J gene TRBJ1-6, with D maybe TRBD1 (5 bases). TRBV23-1 is flagged as an ORF with uncertain function. V dropped 2 bases and J dropped 7 bases, with 12 bases sitting between them. CDR3 size: 15 residues. The CDR3 here is CASSQRDKGNSPLHF. CDR3 nucleotide sequence: TGCGCCAGCAGTCAAAGGGATAAGGGGAATTCACCCCTCCACTTT.

The chain uses TRBV5-4 and TRBJ2-1, with TRBD1 matching 7 bases. This CDR3 contains 16 residues. From germline, CDR1 is SGHNT and CDR2 YYREEE (reference sequence). V lost 0 bases, J lost 2 bases, and 5 bases stayed unmatched. The CDR3 protein is CASSLEGTATYNEQFF. For the CDR3, the DNA is TGTGCCAGCAGCTTGGAGGGGACAGCTACCTACAATGAGCAGTTCTTC.

The gene calls are TRBV25-1 and TRBJ1-2, with D perhaps matching TRBD1 (5 bases). The CDR3 has 14 amino acids. Germline assignment: CDR1 MGHDK and CDR2 SYGVNS. V lost 4 bases and J lost 2, with 11 bases in between. CDR3 in DNA: TGTGCCAGCAGTGGGCTGAAGGGGAACTATGGCTACACCTTC. It yields the protein CASSGLKGNYGYTF.

This clone was recorded once. The gene calls are TRBV5-1 and TRBJ1-1, with a weak D call TRBD1 (5 bases). Germline V gives CDR1 SGHRS, CDR2 YFSETQ. The CDR3 loop spans 13 amino acids. Trimming took 3 bases from V and 2 from J, leaving 8 bases between them. The chain's CDR3 is CASSWGVNTEAFF. Written as DNA, the CDR3 is TGCGCCAGCAGCTGGGGGGTTAACACTGAAGCTTTCTTT.

CDR3 nucleotide sequence: TGTGCCAGCAGCCAGCCGGAAGGGGGTTGGGATACGCAGTATTTT. Amino acids: CASSQPEGGWDTQYF. This chain uses TRBV3-1 (or the pseudogene TRBV3-2) with TRBJ2-3, with a tentative D call TRBD1 (6 bases). V was clipped by 3 bases and J by 6 bases, with 16 bases between them. This CDR3 is 15 amino acids long. The germline V gene encodes CDR1 LGHDT and CDR2 YNNKEL (reference sequence).